This T cell receptor beta chain was obtained from a study of cytomegalovirus exposure and HLA in healthy donors. 13 Jbeta primers and 60 Vbeta primers were used for the PCR. Clones were sequenced by immunoSEQ multiplex PCR, and TCRdb holds only the in-frame ones, with some missing. The repertoire holds some 130,000 clones, with about 77% as singletons. The TCR originated in a woman aged 40-49 years in good health and CMV-seronegative. Sequenced sample: PBMCs.

The CDR3 region is CASSQESSGANVLTF. CDR3 coding DNA: TGTGCCAGCAGCCAAGAGAGCTCTGGGGCCAACGTCCTGACTTTC. The V and J genes are TRBV5-6 and TRBJ2-6; no clear D gene. Trimming left V 4 bases short and J 0 bases short, with 8 bases between. The V gene's germline CDR1 is SGHDT and CDR2 YYEEEE. The CDR3 has 15 amino acids.